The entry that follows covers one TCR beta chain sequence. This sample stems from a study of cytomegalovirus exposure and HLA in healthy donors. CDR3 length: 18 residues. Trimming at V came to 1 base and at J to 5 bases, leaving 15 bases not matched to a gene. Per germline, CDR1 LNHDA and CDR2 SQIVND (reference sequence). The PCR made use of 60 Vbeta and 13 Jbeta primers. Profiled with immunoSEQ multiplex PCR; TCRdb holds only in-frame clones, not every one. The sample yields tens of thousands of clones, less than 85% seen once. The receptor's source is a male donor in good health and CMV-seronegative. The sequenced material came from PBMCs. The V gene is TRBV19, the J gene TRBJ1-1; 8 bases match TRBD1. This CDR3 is CASSIGGWGAGGTTEAFF. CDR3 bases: TGTGCCAGTAGTATAGGGGGGTGGGGGGCAGGGGGCACAACTGAAGCTTTCTTT.